This T cell receptor (beta chain) was recorded in a study of blood T cell repertoires in COVID-19. Repertoires were generated with immunoSEQ multiplex PCR, while TCRdb's copy carries only in-frame clones and drops some. This sample yields 90,000 to 120,000 clones, of which 80% to 85% are seen a single time; 4% to 5.5% belongs to the top ten. Germline assignment: CDR1 KGHDR and CDR2 SFDVKD. This CDR3 has 14 residues. The V gene end was trimmed by 5 bases and the J gene end by 4 bases; junction bases not matched to a gene: 1. The sequence was collected from an older man with acute or convalescent COVID-19. Sequenced material: peripheral blood. This chain uses TRBV24-1 with TRBJ2-2; 9 nucleotides line up with TRBD1. This CDR3 is CATSVGQGTGELFF. DNA of the CDR3: TGTGCCACCAGTGTGGGACAGGGCACCGGGGAGCTGTTTTTT.